This TCR beta chain was recovered during a study of molecular identifiers for immune sequencing clone quantification. In the study overall: Replicates split RNA from around 18,000 or 91,000 naive CD8 cells five ways, and the researchers sequenced four portions.

With RNA at 10%, 30% or 50%, naive CD8 libraries came from roughly 18,000 to 920,000 sorted cells. Naive CD8 T cells, phenotype CD8+CD4-CCR7+CD45RA+, were sorted. Study results and limitations: Over 99% of CMV-specific effector molecules, but under 1% of naive ones, were in clones above 20 copies.

This CDR3 comprises 17 residues. Looked up from germline, CDR1 is MNHEY and CDR2 is SMNVEV (reference sequence). V was pared by 5 bases and J by 7 bases, with 15 bases of the junction left unmatched. Concerning this clonotype itself: The antigen remains undetermined.

TCRdb passed the PCR reads through MiXCR, listing each CDR3 protein once. The sample shows roughly 320,000 distinct CDR3 sequences, about 22% of them seen only once. Sequences were obtained from naive CD8+ T cells from blood, with Jurkat cell RNA spiked in. Subset described: FACS-sorted CD8+CD4-CCR7+CD45RA+ naive T cells. The genes are TRBV27 and TRBJ1-5; the match to TRBD1 covers 9 bases. This sequence was found in a human donor in good health. Some libraries in this study had Jurkat cell RNA spiked in. The CDR3 region has the DNA TGTGCCAGCAGTCCCGCCGCCGGGACAGGGTTGAGCCAGCCCCAGCATTTT. This gives the protein CASSPAAGTGLSQPQHF.